Listed below are T cell receptor beta chains from one sample, sequenced in a study of cytomegalovirus exposure and HLA in healthy donors. Using immunoSEQ multiplex PCR, the repertoire was profiled, and TCRdb retains in-frame clones only, with some absent. Here the sample spans approximately 100,000 clones, approximately 80% being singletons. The sample consisted of PBMCs. The receptor source for this set is a woman aged 18-30 years in good health and CMV-seropositive. Both conserved end residues are part of each CDR3. The order of the fields is V gene, J gene, clone size, D gene, CDR3 DNA, CDR3 protein. D genes are given only for firm matches. Size values are once, few and many counts, or a class for expanded clones, and some rows have none.

>TRBV5-4|TRBJ1-2|NA|NA
TGTGCCAGCAGCGGGGGAGGCAGTTATGGCTACACCTTC
CASSGGGSYGYTF
>TRBV5-6|TRBJ1-3|NA|NA
TGTGCCAGCAGCCGAACAGGGAACGCTGGAAACACCATATATTTT
CASSRTGNAGNTIYF
>TRBV6-5|TRBJ2-1|NA|TRBD2
TGTGCCAGCAGTTACCTAGCGGGAGTATACAATGAGCAGTTCTTC
CASSYLAGVYNEQFF
>TRBV7-6|TRBJ2-6|NA|NA
TGTGCCAGCAGTTTAGGGCCCTCTGGGGCCAACGTCCTGACTTTC
CASSLGPSGANVLTF
>TRBV27|TRBJ2-1|NA|NA
TGTGCCAGCAGTTTATCGGCGGCCAACCGACAGTTCTTC
CASSLSAANRQFF
>TRBV9|TRBJ2-5|NA|NA
TGTGCCAGCAGCGTAAATGGCCTAGACGAGACCCAGTACTTC
CASSVNGLDETQYF
>TRBV15|TRBJ2-1|NA|TRBD2
TGTGCCACCAGCAGCGGACTAGCGGGAGGTGAGCAGTTCTTC
CATSSGLAGGEQFF
>TRBV6-6|TRBJ2-7|NA|NA
TGTGCCAGCAGTCCGGGGGGCAGTACATCCTACGAGCAGTACTTC
CASSPGGSTSYEQYF
>TRBV10-1|TRBJ2-1|NA|TRBD2
TGCGCCAGCAGTGCTCTAGCGGGAAGAGAGCAGTTCTTC
CASSALAGREQFF
>TRBV12-5|TRBJ2-7|NA|TRBD1
TGTGCTAGTGGTTCCGTGGACAGGCCCTCGGGCGAGCAGTACTTC
CASGSVDRPSGEQYF
>TRBV29-1|TRBJ2-5|NA|TRBD2
TGCAGCTCTCGGGCGGGAGGCCGAGAGACCCAGTACTTC
CSSRAGGRETQYF
>TRBV29-1|TRBJ1-4|NA|NA
TGCAGCGTTGTCTTGGGGAGGACTAATGAAAAACTGTTTTTT
CSVVLGRTNEKLFF
>TRBV5-1|TRBJ2-3|NA|TRBD2
TGCGCCAGCAGCCGAGCGGGAGGGCCAGATACGCAGTATTTT
CASSRAGGPDTQYF
>TRBV27|TRBJ2-3|NA|TRBD1
TGTGCCAGCAGTTCGCTCCAGGGGGTAATGGTGAGAGATACGCAGTATTTT
CASSSLQGVMVRDTQYF
>TRBV27|TRBJ2-6|NA|NA
TGTGCCAGCAGTTTATCCCTAGAACCCGCTGGGGCCAACGTCCTGACTTTC
CASSLSLEPAGANVLTF
>TRBV7-8|TRBJ2-7|NA|TRBD2
TGTGCCAGCAGCTTTGGCGGGAGCTACGAGCAGTACTTC
CASSFGGSYEQYF
>TRBV28|TRBJ2-1|once|TRBD1
TGTGCCAGCATTTCCCCCAGGGGGCTACGACTGGTCCACAATGAGCAGTTCTTC
CASISPRGLRLVHNEQFF
>TRBV6-1|TRBJ1-5|NA|TRBD1
TGTGCCAGCAGTAGGACAGGGAGGGAGCCCCAGCATTTT
CASSRTGREPQHF
>TRBV5-6|TRBJ2-5|few|TRBD2
TGTGCCAGCAGCCTACCTAGCGGGAGTAGGGGAGAGACCCAGTACTTC
CASSLPSGSRGETQYF
>TRBV28|TRBJ2-7|NA|NA
TGTGCCAGTCATCCAAAGACAGATACCTACGAGCAGTACTTC
CASHPKTDTYEQYF
>TRBV5-4|TRBJ2-3|NA|NA
TGTGCCAGCAGCGGATTACAGCCAGATACGCAGTATTTT
CASSGLQPDTQYF
>TRBV19|TRBJ1-5|NA|TRBD1
TGTGCCAGTAGAGGGGGCACTACGAGCAATCAGCCCCAGCATTTT
CASRGGTTSNQPQHF
>TRBV29-1|TRBJ2-5|NA|NA
TGCAGCGTTGTTCCAGGTCGGACCCAGTACTTC
CSVVPGRTQYF
>TRBV18|TRBJ1-1|NA|TRBD1
TGTGCCAGCTCACACAAAACCGGGACAGTGAACACTGAAGCTTTCTTT
CASSHKTGTVNTEAFF
>TRBV9|TRBJ2-7|NA|NA
TGTGCCAGCAGCGTAGGGGGTAGCGTATCTTACGAGCAGTACTTC
CASSVGGSVSYEQYF
>TRBV25-1|TRBJ1-4|NA|TRBD1
TGTGCCACCTCGGAACCTGGGACAGAGAATGAAAAACTGGTTTTT
CATSEPGTENEKLVF
>TRBV27|TRBJ1-2|NA|NA
TGTGCCAGCAGCCCCTTACCCTGGGCCTATGGCTACACCTTC
CASSPLPWAYGYTF
>TRBV4-1|TRBJ2-7|NA|NA
TGCGCCAGCAGCCAAGAGAGCATCTACGAGCAGTACTTC
CASSQESIYEQYF
>TRBV29-1|TRBJ2-1|NA|NA
TGCAGCGTTTCAGGCGACAGGCTGTCCTACAATGAGCAGTTCTTC
CSVSGDRLSYNEQFF
>TRBV27|TRBJ1-1|few|TRBD1
TGTGCCAGCAGTCCCGGACAGGGGAACACTGAAGCTTTCTTT
CASSPGQGNTEAFF
>TRBV6-5|TRBJ2-3|NA|NA
TGTGCCAGCAGTCCCTCGGGGGACCCCAGGGCGCAGTATTTT
CASSPSGDPRAQYF
>TRBV10-1|TRBJ1-5|few|TRBD1
TGCGCCAGCAGTCCCAGGACAGGGGGACCAAGGGGCAATCAGCCCCAGCATTTT
CASSPRTGGPRGNQPQHF
>TRBV7-3|TRBJ1-2|once|NA
TGTGCCAGCAGCGTCGACGGACTGGCTGATGGCTACACCTTC
CASSVDGLADGYTF
>TRBV7-9|TRBJ2-7|few|TRBD1
TGTGCCAGCAGCTTAGTCTCCCGGGACAGAGCCTACGAGCAGTACTTC
CASSLVSRDRAYEQYF
>TRBV7-2|TRBJ1-5|NA|TRBD1
TGTGCCAGCAGCTTTACCAGACAGGGGGCAAGTCAGCCCCAGCATTTT
CASSFTRQGASQPQHF
>TRBV4-2|TRBJ2-5|NA|TRBD2
TGTGCCAGCAGCCAAGAACGCAGCGGGGGTACATGGACCCAGTACTTC
CASSQERSGGTWTQYF
>TRBV28|TRBJ1-1|NA|NA
TGTGCCAGCAGACCGGGACAAGGTGAGGGCAACTTT
CASRPGQGEGNF
>TRBV11-2|TRBJ2-7|NA|TRBD1
TGTGCCAGCAGCCTTGGGACAGGGGTTTCCTACGAGCAGTACTTC
CASSLGTGVSYEQYF
>TRBV7-9|TRBJ2-3|NA|TRBD1
TGTGCCAGCAGCTTAGACCCTGGACAGGGCACAGATACGCAGTATTTT
CASSLDPGQGTDTQYF
>TRBV9|TRBJ1-3|NA|NA
TGTGCCAGCAGCGTAAGCGGGGGCGATGGAAACACCATATATTTT
CASSVSGGDGNTIYF
>TRBV10-1|TRBJ2-7|NA|NA
TGCGCCAGCGGCGATCTGGGCAATCGTCAGTACTTC
CASGDLGNRQYF
>TRBV6-5|TRBJ2-7|NA|TRBD1
TGTGCCAGCAGTTACGCAGGGACAGGCTACGAGCAGTACTTC
CASSYAGTGYEQYF
>TRBV6-5|TRBJ2-5|few|NA
TGTGCCAGCTACCCCGACGGCGGACATACCCAGTACTTC
CASYPDGGHTQYF
>TRBV14|TRBJ1-1|NA|NA
TGTGCCAGCAGCCAAGCGGGCCAGACGGGATCTGAAGCTTTCTTT
CASSQAGQTGSEAFF
>TRBV30|TRBJ1-1|few|TRBD1
TGTGCCTGGAGAATTCAGGGGGACACTGAAGCTTTCTTT
CAWRIQGDTEAFF
>TRBV9|TRBJ2-6|once|NA
TGTGCCAGCACCTTGCCGGGAGCAGGGGCCAACGTCCTGACTTTC
CASTLPGAGANVLTF
>TRBV6-5|TRBJ2-7|NA|TRBD2
TGTGCCAGCAGTCTAGGACTAGCTAGGGAGCAGTACTTC
CASSLGLAREQYF
>TRBV27|TRBJ2-3|few|NA
TGTGCCAGCAGTTTAGGGCAGGTCACAGATACGCAGTATTTT
CASSLGQVTDTQYF
>TRBV13|TRBJ2-7|once|TRBD2
TGTGCCAGCAGCTTAGGCCTCGGGGGACTAAGCTCCTACGAGCAGTACTTC
CASSLGLGGLSSYEQYF
>TRBV6-1|TRBJ1-5|once|NA
TGTGCCAGCAGTGAATCCAGTAGCAATCAGCCCCAGCATTTT
CASSESSSNQPQHF
>TRBV29-1|TRBJ1-1|NA|TRBD1
TGCAGCGCTGGGGGACAGATGAACACTGAAGCTTTCTTT
CSAGGQMNTEAFF
>TRBV12-5|TRBJ1-2|NA|NA
TGTGCTAGTGGTTTGCCCCCCCAGGGCAACTATGGCTACACCTTC
CASGLPPQGNYGYTF
>TRBV28|TRBJ1-5|NA|TRBD1
TGTGCCAGCAGTCCCCGGGACAGGGGAAATCAGCCCCAGCATTTT
CASSPRDRGNQPQHF
>TRBV19|TRBJ2-7|NA|TRBD2
TGTGCCAGTAGTGCATGGGGGACTAGCGGGACCGTCTACGAGCAGTACTTC
CASSAWGTSGTVYEQYF